This note documents a single T cell receptor (beta chain) sequence. Produced via immunoSEQ multiplex PCR; TCRdb's table is partial and in-frame only. The sample carries around 80,000 clones, 85% to 90% recorded once. This sample is part of a study of OX40 agonist ivuxolimab in advanced cancers. The germline gives CDR1 SGHRS, CDR2 YFSETQ. The CDR3 length is 14 residues. The V end was cut by 0 bases, the J end by 4 bases, with 10 bases between. This TCR was recovered from an adult with an advanced solid tumor such as melanoma, head and neck, liver or kidney cancer. Material: CD4+ or CD8+ T cells sorted from blood, obtained in a trial of the OX40 agonist ivuxolimab. The V and J genes are TRBV5-1 and TRBJ1-2; perhaps TRBD1 as D (5 bases). CDR3 sequence (DNA): TGCGCCAGCAGCTTGGCAGGGCAAAGCTATGGCTACACCTTC. Amino acid sequence: CASSLAGQSYGYTF.